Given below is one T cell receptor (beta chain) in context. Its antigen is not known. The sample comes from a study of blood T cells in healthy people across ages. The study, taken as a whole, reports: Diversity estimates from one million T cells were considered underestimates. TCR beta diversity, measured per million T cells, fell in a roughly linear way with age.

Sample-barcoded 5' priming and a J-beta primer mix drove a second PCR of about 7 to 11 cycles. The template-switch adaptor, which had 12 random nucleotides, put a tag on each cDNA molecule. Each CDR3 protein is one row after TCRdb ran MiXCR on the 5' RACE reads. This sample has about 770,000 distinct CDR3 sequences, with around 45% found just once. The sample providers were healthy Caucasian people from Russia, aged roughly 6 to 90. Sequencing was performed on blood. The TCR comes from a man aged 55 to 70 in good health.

The CDR3 nucleotides are TGTGCCAGCAGCCAACTCGGTGCAGGTACCTCCTACGAGCAGTACTTC. Protein: CASSQLGAGTSYEQYF. The rearrangement uses TRBV3-1 and TRBJ2-7; no clear D. Germline assignment: CDR1 LGHDT and CDR2 YNNKEL (reference sequence). The CDR3 totals 16 residues. The V gene lost 2 bases and the J gene lost 0 bases, with 14 bases spanning the gap.